The 20 T cell receptor beta chains in this list originate from one sample, sequenced in a study of T cell responses to AZD1222 COVID-19 vaccine. Assay: immunoSEQ multiplex PCR; the TCRdb copy retains only in-frame clones and omits some. The sample consists of some 150,000 clones, 92% of them appearing once. The sample was peripheral blood, taken on day 0 of MenACWY control vaccination. The receptor source for this set is an adult in good health.

The table lists this clone with a count of one. This chain links TRBV15 with TRBJ1-1; D unclear. The germline gives CDR1 LNHNV, CDR2 YYDKDF (reference sequence). Trimming took 2 bases from V and 1 from J, leaving 8 bases between them. CDR3 length: 14 residues. The CDR3 region has the DNA TGTGCCACCAGCAGACCCCTAGGGAACACTGAAGCTTTCTTT. Encoded protein: CATSRPLGNTEAFF.

The chain has TRBV27 and TRBJ2-2; TRBD1 aligns across 7 bases. The V gene's germline CDR1 is MNHEY and CDR2 SMNVEV (reference sequence). The V segment lost 3 bases and the J segment 2 bases; nucleotides outside the gene matches: 6. The CDR3 sequence is 16 residues long. Here the CDR3 DNA reads TGTGCCAGCAGTTTTCTTAGGGGGCTTAACACCGGGGAGCTGTTTTTT. Translating gives CASSFLRGLNTGELFF.

V gene TRBV5-8 combines with J gene TRBJ1-1, with D tentatively TRBD1 (6 bases). The ends were cut back, 5 bases at V and 5 bases at J, with 34 bases in the middle. Germline CDR1 reads SGHTS; CDR2 reads YDEGEE. The CDR3 covers 20 residues. In DNA form, the CDR3 reads TGTGCCAGCAGTCCAGGAAAGATACAGGGTCAATTGAGGGGAACGACTGAAGCTTTCTTT. Translating it yields CASSPGKIQGQLRGTTEAFF.

The chain carries TRBV6-6 and TRBJ2-7, with TRBD2 as a possible D gene (6 bases). Trimming removed 6 bases at V and 0 bases at J, with 12 bases between. The CDR3 length is 14 residues. Germline-derived CDR1 and CDR2 are MNHNY and SVGAGI (reference sequence). CDR3: CASSLTEGSYEQYF. DNA for the CDR3: TGTGCCAGCAGCCTAACGGAGGGCTCCTACGAGCAGTACTTC.

The chain recombines TRBV7-9 with TRBJ2-5; TRBD2 matches 7 bases. The junction had 10 bases not matched to a gene; V was cut back by 1 base and J by 5 bases. Germline V gene data show CDR1 as SEHNR and CDR2 as FQNEAQ (reference sequence). This CDR3 comprises 16 residues. CDR3: CASSLEAGAPSETQYF. The CDR3 DNA follows: TGTGCCAGCAGCTTAGAGGCGGGAGCTCCGAGCGAGACCCAGTACTTC.

CDR3 nucleotides: TGTGCCAGCAGCGTAGGGCAGGGCAAAGCACCCCTCCACTTT. This translates into CASSVGQGKAPLHF. The rearrangement uses TRBV9 and TRBJ1-6, with D possibly matching TRBD1 (5 bases). The CDR3 spans 14 residues. Trimming pared 0 bases from V and 11 bases from J, leaving 12 bases between. Germline V CDR1 and CDR2: SGDLS, YYNGEE.

CDR3 bases: TGTGCCAGCAGTGAATGGGGGGCGATCGGCAATCAGCCCCAGCATTTT. Translated, it gives CASSEWGAIGNQPQHF. This chain links TRBV6-1 with TRBJ1-5; D is perhaps TRBD1 (6 bases). The germline gives CDR1 MNHNS, CDR2 SASEGT. V was shortened by 2 bases and J by 2 bases, with 13 bases between the two germline ends. CDR3 size: 16 residues.

The chain links TRBV9 to TRBJ2-5; TRBD2 aligns across 7 bases. CDR3 size: 16 residues. J gave up 5 bases and V 0 bases, and 10 bases lay outside the gene matches. Germline V gene sequence: CDR1 SGDLS, CDR2 YYNGEE. The CDR3 is CASSVDPSGIKETQYF. Written as DNA, the CDR3 is TGTGCCAGCAGCGTAGACCCCAGCGGGATTAAGGAGACCCAGTACTTC.

The V gene is TRBV12-3 or TRBV12-4, the J gene TRBJ2-7, with 9 bases lining up with TRBD1. The CDR3 is made up of 12 amino acids. With 3 bases clipped from V and 6 bases from J, the junction kept 0 bases outside the gene matches. The CDR3 loop is CASSLTGGEQYF. CDR3 DNA: TGTGCCAGCAGTTTGACAGGGGGCGAGCAGTACTTC.

The chain's CDR3 is CASSPDGSRVSAKLFF. Written as DNA, the CDR3 is TGTGCCAGTAGTCCTGATGGTAGTAGGGTTTCGGCAAAACTGTTTTTT. This chain joins TRBV19 and TRBJ1-4; D remains unclear. V lost 5 bases and J 10 bases, leaving 23 bases between the germline ends. The germline CDR1 and CDR2 sequences are LNHDA and SQIVND (reference sequence). The CDR3 is 16 residues long.

The chain recombines TRBV7-9 with TRBJ2-2, with unresolved D. V lost 6 bases to trimming and J lost 5 bases, with 19 bases between them. The CDR3 has 16 residues. Looked up from germline, CDR1 is SEHNR and CDR2 is FQNEAQ (reference sequence). The CDR3 DNA reads TGTGCCAGCAGTCACCCGCCCCAATGGAAAACCGGGGAGCTGTTTTTT. The encoded protein is CASSHPPQWKTGELFF.

This clone was seen only once. The rearrangement links TRBV18 to TRBJ1-6; D unclear. Germline V gene sequence: CDR1 KGHSH, CDR2 LQKENI. This CDR3 contains 13 residues. Trimming pared 6 bases from V and 8 bases from J, leaving 11 bases between. The CDR3 spells CASSVGMDSPLHF. CDR3 coding DNA: TGTGCCAGCTCGGTGGGGATGGATTCACCCCTCCACTTT.

As concerns this clone: The sample contains more than one DNA sequence encoding this CDR3. The chain carries TRBV19 and TRBJ1-2, with D unclear. The CDR3 is 13 amino acids. V was clipped by 3 bases and J by 1 base, with 6 bases between them. Germline CDR1 is LNHDA and CDR2 is SQIVND (reference sequence). This CDR3 reads CASSIQDNYGYTF. As DNA, the CDR3 is TGTGCCAGTAGTATTCAGGATAACTATGGCTACACCTTC.

The CDR3 sequence is CASSPTSSYEQYF. As DNA, the CDR3 is TGTGCCAGCAGCCCGACTAGCAGCTACGAGCAGTACTTC. V usage is TRBV12-3 or TRBV12-4 and J usage is TRBJ2-7; 7 bases align to TRBD2. This CDR3 spans 13 amino acids. J lost 3 bases, V lost 6 bases, and 5 bases had no gene match.

A single count supports this clone. The chain links TRBV3-1 (or the pseudogene TRBV3-2) to TRBJ2-5, with D maybe TRBD2 (6 bases). Germline values: CDR1 LGHDT, CDR2 YNNKEL (reference sequence). The CDR3 loop spans 15 amino acids. Trimming removed 0 bases at V and 5 bases at J, with 13 bases between. The CDR3 coding sequence is TGTGCCAGCAGCCAAGATCCTAGCGCTGGGGAGACCCAGTACTTC. Amino acid sequence: CASSQDPSAGETQYF.

This chain links TRBV13 with TRBJ2-3; 13 bases line up with TRBD2. Germline loops: CDR1 PRHDT, CDR2 FYEKMQ (reference sequence). The CDR3 is 20 amino acids. Trimming cost V 1 base and J 2 bases; bases outside gene matches: 12. The CDR3 protein is CASSLVGEGLAGFPTDTQYF. The CDR3 DNA reads as TGTGCCAGCAGCTTAGTGGGGGAGGGACTAGCGGGATTTCCCACAGATACGCAGTATTTT.

The chain employs TRBV5-4 and TRBJ1-1, with TRBD1 matching over 10 bases. V lost 2 bases and J lost 5; bases outside the gene matches: 6. The CDR3 covers 15 residues. The germline CDR1 and CDR2 sequences are SGHNT and YYREEE (reference sequence). Here the CDR3 reads CASSLPTGGYTEAFF. CDR3 DNA: TGTGCCAGCAGCTTACCGACAGGGGGCTATACTGAAGCTTTCTTT.

The rearrangement uses TRBV4-3 and TRBJ1-2, with 8 bases identical to TRBD1. V dropped 4 bases and J dropped 0; count of bases not matched to a gene: 4. CDR1 is LGHNA, CDR2 YSLEER, per germline. CDR3 length equals 15 residues. CDR3 protein: CASSPGQEANYGYTF. The CDR3 nucleotides read TGCGCCAGCAGCCCGGGACAGGAAGCTAACTATGGCTACACCTTC.

The rearrangement joins TRBV7-2 to TRBJ1-1, with TRBD1 matching over 7 bases. J gave up 7 bases and V 0 bases, and 5 bases lay outside the gene matches. Germline V gives CDR1 SGHTA, CDR2 FQGNSA. This CDR3 is built from 14 residues. The CDR3 DNA sequence: TGTGCCAGCAGCTTAGCGCGCGGGACAGATGAAGCTTTCTTT. This codes for CASSLARGTDEAFF.

The chain couples TRBV7-9 to TRBJ1-1; D uncertain. CDR3 length equals 13 residues. The germline V gene has CDR1 SEHNR and CDR2 FQNEAQ (reference sequence). V lost 5 bases and J lost 6, with 13 bases in between. The CDR3 DNA follows: TGTGCCAGCAGCCTAGTTCCCCTCGCTGAAGCTTTCTTT. It codes for CASSLVPLAEAFF.